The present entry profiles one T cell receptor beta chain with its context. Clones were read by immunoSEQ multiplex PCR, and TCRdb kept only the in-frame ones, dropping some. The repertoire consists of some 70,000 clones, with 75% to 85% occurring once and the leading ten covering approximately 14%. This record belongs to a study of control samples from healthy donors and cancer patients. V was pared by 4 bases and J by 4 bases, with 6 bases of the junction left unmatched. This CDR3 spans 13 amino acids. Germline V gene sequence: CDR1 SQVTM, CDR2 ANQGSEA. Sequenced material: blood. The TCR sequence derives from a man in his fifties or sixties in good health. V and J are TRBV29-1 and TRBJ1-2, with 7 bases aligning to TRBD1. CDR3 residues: CSVGPQGIYGYTF. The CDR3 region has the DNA TGCAGCGTTGGCCCACAGGGGATCTATGGCTACACCTTC.